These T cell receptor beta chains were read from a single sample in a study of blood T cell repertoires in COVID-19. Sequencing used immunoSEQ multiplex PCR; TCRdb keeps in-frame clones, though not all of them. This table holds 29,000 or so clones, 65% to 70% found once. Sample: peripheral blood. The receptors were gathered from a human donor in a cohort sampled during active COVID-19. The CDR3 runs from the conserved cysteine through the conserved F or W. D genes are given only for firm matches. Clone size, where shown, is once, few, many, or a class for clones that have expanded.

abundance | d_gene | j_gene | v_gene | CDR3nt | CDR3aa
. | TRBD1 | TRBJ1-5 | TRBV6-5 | TGTGCCAGCAGCAGGGACAGGGGGCGAGGTCAGCCCCAGCATTTT | CASSRDRGRGQPQHF
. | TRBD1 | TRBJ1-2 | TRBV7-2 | TGTGCCAGCAGCTCCGGACAGGGTGGTGGCTACACCTTC | CASSSGQGGGYTF
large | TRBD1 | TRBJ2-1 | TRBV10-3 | TGTGCCATCAGTGAGCAATACAGGGGGCAAAGCAATGAGCAGTTCTTC | CAISEQYRGQSNEQFF
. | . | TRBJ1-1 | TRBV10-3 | TGTGCCATCAGCCGACAGTCAAACACTGAAGCTTTCTTT | CAISRQSNTEAFF
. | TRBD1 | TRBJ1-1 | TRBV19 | TGTGCCAGCCTGGGACAGGGGAACACTGAAGCTTTCTTT | CASLGQGNTEAFF
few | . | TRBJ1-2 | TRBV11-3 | TGTGCCAGCAGCTCCCTGGGAGGGTCAATTAACTATGGCTACACCTTC | CASSSLGGSINYGYTF
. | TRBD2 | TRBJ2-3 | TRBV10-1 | TGCGCCAGCAGTGAGTCGCGGGGGGACCTTACAGATACGCAGTATTTT | CASSESRGDLTDTQYF
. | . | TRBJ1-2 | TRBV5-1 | TGCGCCAGCAGCTTGGCCACAAACTATGGCTACACCTTC | CASSLATNYGYTF
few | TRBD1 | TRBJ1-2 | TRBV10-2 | TGCGCCAGCAGCCCGGGACAGGGAGGTTTTGGCTACACCTTC | CASSPGQGGFGYTF
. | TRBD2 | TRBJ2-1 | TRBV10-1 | TGCGCCAGCAGTTCTAGCGGGGGGCCTTACAATGAGCAGTTCTTC | CASSSSGGPYNEQFF
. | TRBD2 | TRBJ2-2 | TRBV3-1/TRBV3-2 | TGTGCCAGCAGTCGGGGACTAGCGGGACCAACTTCGAACACCGGGGAGCTGTTTTTT | CASSRGLAGPTSNTGELFF
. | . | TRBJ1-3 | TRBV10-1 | TGCGCCAGCAGTGATCCAGGGTCTGGAAACACCATATATTTT | CASSDPGSGNTIYF
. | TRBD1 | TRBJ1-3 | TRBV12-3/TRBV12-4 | TGTGCCAGCAGTCCAGGGGGCGGTGCCACCATATATTTT | CASSPGGGATIYF
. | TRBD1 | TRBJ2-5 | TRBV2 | TGTGCCAGCAGCGAGGACAGGGGTCGGGAGACCCAGTACTTC | CASSEDRGRETQYF
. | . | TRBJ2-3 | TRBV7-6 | TGTGCCAGCAGCTCCTCATTAGGCACAGATACGCAGTATTTT | CASSSSLGTDTQYF
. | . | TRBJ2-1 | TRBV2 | TGTGCCAGCAGTGAAGCGCAGGGGCGGGGGTACTACAATGAGCAGTTCTTC | CASSEAQGRGYYNEQFF
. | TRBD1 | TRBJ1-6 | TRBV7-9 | TGTGCCAGCAGCGAAACCGGGACAGGGGATTCACCCCTCCACTTT | CASSETGTGDSPLHF
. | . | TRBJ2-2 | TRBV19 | TGTGCCCACAGTACAGGGAGGGCCGGGGAGCTGTTTTTT | CAHSTGRAGELFF
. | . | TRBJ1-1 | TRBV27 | TGTGCCAGCAGTTTAACAGGGATGAACACTGAAGCTTTCTTT | CASSLTGMNTEAFF
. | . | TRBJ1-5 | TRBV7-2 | TGTGCCAGCAGCTTAGAACCAGATCAGCCCCAGCATTTT | CASSLEPDQPQHF
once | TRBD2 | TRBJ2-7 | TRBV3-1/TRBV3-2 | TGTGCCAGCAGCCAAATAGCGGGAGGCCGCTCCGAGCAGTACTTC | CASSQIAGGRSEQYF
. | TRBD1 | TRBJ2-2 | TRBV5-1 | TGCGCCATAAGGACAGGATCGAACACCGGGGAGCTGTTTTTT | CAIRTGSNTGELFF
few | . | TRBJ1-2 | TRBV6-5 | TGTGCCAGTACACCCGACAGAGCCTTTAACTATGGCTACACCTTC | CASTPDRAFNYGYTF
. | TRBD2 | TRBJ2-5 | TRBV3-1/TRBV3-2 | TGTGCCAGCAGCCTCCGGACTAGCGGGGGCCAAGAGACCCAGTACTTC | CASSLRTSGGQETQYF
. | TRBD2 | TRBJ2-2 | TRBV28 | TGTGCCAGCAGTTGGGGATTAGCGGGAGAGCCCGGGGAGCTGTTTTTT | CASSWGLAGEPGELFF
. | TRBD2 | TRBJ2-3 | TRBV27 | TGTGCCAGCAGTCAAGGGACTAGCGACACAGATACGCAGTATTTT | CASSQGTSDTDTQYF
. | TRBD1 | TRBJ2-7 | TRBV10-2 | TGCGCCAGCAAGGGACAGCCCTACGAGCAGTACTTC | CASKGQPYEQYF